The 18 T cell receptor beta chains reported below all come from one sample, sequenced in a study of shared clonotypes between healthy human individuals. Produced via immunoSEQ multiplex PCR; TCRdb's table is partial and in-frame only. The sample consists of 950,000 to 1,100,000 clones, around three quarters of them appearing once. What was sequenced was memory CD4+ T cells from PBMCs. The sample's subset: CD45RA-negative fraction. Source of these receptors: a man younger than 30 in good health. Some clones in this sample may be carry-over from other donors' samples.

A word on this clone: Different DNA sequences within this sample yield the same CDR3. The chain is built from TRBV18 and TRBJ1-2, with D unresolved. Between the trimmed V and J ends, which lost 3 bases and 3 bases, there was a span of 8 bases. The CDR3 runs 13 residues. Germline CDR1 reads KGHSH; CDR2 reads LQKENI. For the CDR3, the DNA is TGTGCCAGCTCACCGCCCGGGCACTATGGCTACACCTTC. This sequence encodes CASSPPGHYGYTF.

This clone was seen just once. The gene calls are TRBV6-1 and TRBJ2-7, with 7 nucleotides matching TRBD1. The V and J ends lost 3 bases and 2 bases, in that order; junction bases with no gene match: 7. The CDR3 is 15 residues long. Germline V gene lookup returns CDR1 MNHNS and CDR2 SASEGT. CDR3 in DNA: TGTGCCAGCAGTGAGTTGACAGGGACCACCTACGAGCAGTACTTC. Residues: CASSELTGTTYEQYF.

The CDR3 loop reads CATSPGAGGYTF. The CDR3 coding sequence is TGTGCCACCAGCCCAGGGGCAGGTGGCTACACCTTC. The chain is built from TRBV15 and TRBJ1-2, with a possible D match to TRBD1 (6 bases). This CDR3 is 12 amino acids long. Per the germline V gene, CDR1 is LNHNV and CDR2 is YYDKDF (reference sequence). Between the trimmed V and J ends, which lost 5 bases and 7 bases, there was a span of 11 bases.

This clone was observed a handful of times. A much larger clone lies a single base off, so this may be a read error. V and J are TRBV20-1 and TRBJ1-3; the D is unclear. The CDR3 has 11 residues. Germline assignment: CDR1 DFQATT and CDR2 SNEGSKA (reference sequence). CDR3 sequence: CSAEQGTTIYF. The CDR3 DNA reads TGCAGTGCTGAACAAGGAACCACCATATATTTT.

The rearrangement links TRBV7-2 to TRBJ2-7, with D unresolved. V gave up 5 bases and J gave up 2 bases, with 13 bases separating them. This CDR3 has 14 residues. Germline V lookup: CDR1 SGHTA, CDR2 FQGNSA. The chain's CDR3 is CASSPLTVTYEQYF. The CDR3 bases are TGTGCCAGCAGCCCATTGACTGTTACCTACGAGCAGTACTTC. The full variable domain, its missing parts supplied by reference TRBV7-2 and TRBJ2-7, is GAGVSQSPSNKVTEKGKDVELRCDPISGHTALYWYRQSLGQGLEFLIYFQGNSAPDKSGLPSDRFSAERTGGSVSTLTIQRTQQEDSAVYLCASSPLTVTYEQYFGPGTRLTVT.

This rearrangement joins TRBV7-8 to TRBJ2-1; 11 bases fit TRBD2. This CDR3 contains 17 residues. Unmatched junction bases numbered 6, after V lost 1 base and J lost 4 bases. Germline-derived CDR1 and CDR2 are SGHVS and FQNEAQ. The CDR3 here is CASSLGSTSGTYNEQFF. The CDR3 region has the DNA TGTGCCAGCAGCTTAGGATCGACTAGCGGGACTTACAATGAGCAGTTCTTC.

This clone came up a few times. J is TRBJ1-2 and V is TRBV6-6, with D possibly matching TRBD1 (5 bases). The CDR3 consists of 14 residues. Germline V lookup: CDR1 MNHNY, CDR2 SVGAGI (reference sequence). V lost 8 bases, J lost 1 base, and 14 bases lay in between. The CDR3 loop is CASFTGGRNYGYTF. In nucleotides, the CDR3 is TGTGCCAGCTTTACCGGGGGACGTAACTATGGCTACACCTTC.

On this clone: It may be a read error: a sequence one base away is much more abundant. This chain joins TRBV2 and TRBJ1-1, with D possibly TRBD1 on 5 matching bases. V lost 6 bases and J 1 base, leaving 9 bases between the germline ends. CDR3 length equals 13 residues. Germline lookup yields CDR1 SNHLY and CDR2 FYNNEI. CDR3 amino acids: CASRPDRNTEAFF. DNA of the CDR3: TGTGCCAGCAGACCCGACAGGAACACTGAAGCTTTCTTT.

V usage is TRBV7-2 and J usage is TRBJ2-7; D may be TRBD2 (5 bases). The CDR3 spans 16 residues. Germline V lookup: CDR1 SGHTA, CDR2 FQGNSA. The V and J ends lost 4 bases and 0 bases respectively, with 16 bases between them. CDR3 residues: CASSSTRTWSSYEQYF. The CDR3 DNA reads as TGTGCCAGCAGCTCAACCAGGACTTGGAGCTCCTACGAGCAGTACTTC.

The sample holds a few counts of this clone. The chain couples TRBV28 to TRBJ2-7, with 8 bases aligning to TRBD1. The CDR3 is made up of 16 amino acids. Germline V lookup: CDR1 MDHEN, CDR2 SYDVKM. V lost 6 bases, J lost 4 bases, and 14 bases stayed unmatched. CDR3 loop: CASSLTWDRRKYEQYF. DNA for the CDR3: TGTGCCAGCAGCCTCACATGGGACAGGAGGAAGTACGAGCAGTACTTC.

The sample holds many counts of this clone. The chain combines TRBV19 with TRBJ1-2; maybe TRBD1 (6 bases). The CDR3 spans 14 residues. V lost 3 bases and J lost 4, with 12 bases in between. Germline V lookup: CDR1 LNHDA, CDR2 SQIVND (reference sequence). CDR3 in amino acids: CASSIGGEVYGYTF. In DNA form, the CDR3 reads TGTGCCAGTAGTATCGGGGGCGAGGTCTATGGCTACACCTTC. Supplemented by reference TRBV19 and TRBJ1-2, the full variable domain reads DGGITQSPKYLFRKEGQNVTLSCEQNLNHDAMYWYRQDPGQGLRLIYYSQIVNDFQKGDIAEGYSVSREKKESFPLTVTSAQKNPTAFYLCASSIGGEVYGYTFGSGTRLTVV.

V is TRBV5-1 and J is TRBJ2-7; 16 bases fit TRBD2. With 4 bases clipped from V and 3 bases from J, the junction kept 4 bases outside the gene matches. Germline V gene lookup returns CDR1 SGHRS and CDR2 YFSETQ. The CDR3 is 16 amino acids. The DNA for the CDR3 is TGCGCCAGCAGCGGGGGGACTAGCGGGAGGGTCTACGAGCAGTACTTC. As protein: CASSGGTSGRVYEQYF.

This clone was counted many times. This sample includes further DNA sequences coding for the same CDR3. V gene TRBV5-1 combines with J gene TRBJ2-5, with TRBD1 matching over 10 bases. Looked up from germline, CDR1 is SGHRS and CDR2 is YFSETQ. V dropped 4 bases and J dropped 5; count of bases not matched to a gene: 5. The CDR3 runs to 14 residues. CDR3 coding DNA: TGCGCCAGCAGCCCGGGGACAGGGGTGGAGACCCAGTACTTC. This sequence encodes CASSPGTGVETQYF.

The rearrangement links TRBV19 to TRBJ1-5, with 9 bases lining up with TRBD1. Germline V gene sequence: CDR1 LNHDA, CDR2 SQIVND (reference sequence). Unmatched junction bases numbered 5, after V lost 5 bases and J lost 3 bases. This CDR3 is built from 15 residues. Here the CDR3 DNA reads TGTGCCAGTAGTGTCCGGGACAGGGACAATCAGCCCCAGCATTTT. This codes for CASSVRDRDNQPQHF.

The chain recombines TRBV28 with TRBJ2-5; 11 bases are a match to TRBD1. Germline V lookup: CDR1 MDHEN, CDR2 SYDVKM. The CDR3 has 16 amino acids. J lost 2 bases, V lost 4 bases, and 6 bases had no gene match. The CDR3 is CASSSDRDRGQETQYF. As DNA, the CDR3 is TGTGCCAGCAGTTCGGACCGGGACAGGGGGCAAGAGACCCAGTACTTC.

This chain's CDR3 is CASSPLAGENEQYF. The CDR3 coding sequence is TGTGCCAGCAGCCCTCTAGCGGGAGAGAACGAGCAGTACTTC. The chain employs TRBV28 and TRBJ2-7, with 10 positions matching TRBD2. This CDR3 has 14 amino acids. The V segment lost 6 bases and the J segment 5 bases; nucleotides outside the gene matches: 7. Germline CDR1 and CDR2: MDHEN and SYDVKM.

The V gene is TRBV28, the J gene TRBJ1-4; 8 nucleotides line up with TRBD1. Losses at the gene ends were 3 bases for V and 7 bases for J; bases not matched to a gene: 4. CDR3 length: 14 residues. Per germline, CDR1 MDHEN and CDR2 SYDVKM. This chain's CDR3 is CASSFRGLGEKLFF. The CDR3 DNA sequence: TGTGCCAGCAGTTTCAGGGGGCTCGGTGAAAAACTGTTTTTT.

This chain joins TRBV27 and TRBJ2-1; no clear D gene. Germline V gene lookup returns CDR1 MNHEY and CDR2 SMNVEV (reference sequence). The CDR3 has 12 amino acids. Trimming removed 5 bases from V and 2 bases from J, with 4 bases in between. The CDR3 nucleotides read TGTGCCAGCAGTACCACCTACAATGAGCAGTTCTTC. Protein sequence: CASSTTYNEQFF.